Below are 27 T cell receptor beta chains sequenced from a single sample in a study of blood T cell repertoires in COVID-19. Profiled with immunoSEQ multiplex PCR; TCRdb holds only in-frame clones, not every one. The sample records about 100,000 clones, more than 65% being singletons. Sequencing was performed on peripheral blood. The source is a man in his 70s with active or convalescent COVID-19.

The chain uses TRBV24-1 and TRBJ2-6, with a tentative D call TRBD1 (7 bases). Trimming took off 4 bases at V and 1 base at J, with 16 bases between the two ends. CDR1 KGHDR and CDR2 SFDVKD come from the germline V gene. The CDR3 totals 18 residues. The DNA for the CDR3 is TGTGCCACCAGTGAGGGGCAGGGGGGACCTTCTGGGGCCAACGTCCTGACTTTC. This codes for CATSEGQGGPSGANVLTF.

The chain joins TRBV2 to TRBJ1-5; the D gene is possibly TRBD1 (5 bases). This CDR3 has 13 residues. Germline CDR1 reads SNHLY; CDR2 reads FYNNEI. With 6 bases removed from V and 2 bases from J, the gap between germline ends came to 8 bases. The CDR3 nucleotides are TGTGCCAGCAGATACAGGCGCAATCAGCCCCAGCATTTT. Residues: CASRYRRNQPQHF.

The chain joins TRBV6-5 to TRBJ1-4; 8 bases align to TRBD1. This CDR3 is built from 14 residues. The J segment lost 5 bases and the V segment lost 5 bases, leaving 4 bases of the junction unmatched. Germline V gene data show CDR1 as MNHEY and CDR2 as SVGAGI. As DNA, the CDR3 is TGTGCCAGCAGTCAAACAGGGGGGAATGAAAAACTGTTTTTT. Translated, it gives CASSQTGGNEKLFF.

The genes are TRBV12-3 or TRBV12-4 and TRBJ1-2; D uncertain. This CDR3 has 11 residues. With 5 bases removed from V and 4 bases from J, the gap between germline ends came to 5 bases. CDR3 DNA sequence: TGTGCCAGCAGTACAGCCTATGGCTACACCTTC. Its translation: CASSTAYGYTF.

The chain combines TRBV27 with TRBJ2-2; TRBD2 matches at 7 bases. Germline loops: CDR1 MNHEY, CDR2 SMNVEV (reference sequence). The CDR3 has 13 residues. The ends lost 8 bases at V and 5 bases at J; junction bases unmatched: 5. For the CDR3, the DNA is TGTGCCAGCCGCCTCGGGGGGACCGGGGAGCTGTTTTTT. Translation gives CASRLGGTGELFF.

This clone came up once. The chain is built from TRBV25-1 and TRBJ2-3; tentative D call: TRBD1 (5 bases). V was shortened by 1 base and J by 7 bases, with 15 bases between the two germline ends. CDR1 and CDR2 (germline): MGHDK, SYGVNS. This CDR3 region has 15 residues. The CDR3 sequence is CASSELTAGPNTQYF. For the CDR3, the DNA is TGTGCCAGCAGTGAATTAACCGCAGGGCCCAATACGCAGTATTTT. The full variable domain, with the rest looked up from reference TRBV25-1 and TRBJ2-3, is EADIYQTPRYLVIGTGKKITLECSQTMGHDKMYWYQQDPGMELHLIHYSYGVNSTEKGDLSSESTVSRIRTEHFPLTLESARPSHTSQYLCASSELTAGPNTQYFGPGTRLTVL.

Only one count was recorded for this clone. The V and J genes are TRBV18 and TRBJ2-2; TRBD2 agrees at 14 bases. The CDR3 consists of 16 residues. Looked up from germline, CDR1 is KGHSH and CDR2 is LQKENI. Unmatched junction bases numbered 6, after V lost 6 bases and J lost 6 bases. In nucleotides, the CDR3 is TGTGCCAGCTCCCCCGGGACTAGCGGGGGCTCCGGGGAGCTGTTTTTT. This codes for CASSPGTSGGSGELFF. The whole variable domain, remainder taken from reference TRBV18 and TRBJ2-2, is NAGVMQNPRHLVRRRGQEARLRCSPMKGHSHVYWYRQLPEEGLKFMVYLQKENIIDESGMPKERFSAEFPKEGPSILRIQQVVRGDSAAYFCASSPGTSGGSGELFFGEGSRLTVL.

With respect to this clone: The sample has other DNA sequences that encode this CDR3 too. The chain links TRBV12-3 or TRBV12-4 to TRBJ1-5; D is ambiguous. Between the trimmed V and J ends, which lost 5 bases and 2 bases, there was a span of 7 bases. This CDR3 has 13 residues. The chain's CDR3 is CASSLQGNQPQHF. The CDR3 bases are TGTGCCAGCAGTCTCCAGGGCAATCAGCCCCAGCATTTT.

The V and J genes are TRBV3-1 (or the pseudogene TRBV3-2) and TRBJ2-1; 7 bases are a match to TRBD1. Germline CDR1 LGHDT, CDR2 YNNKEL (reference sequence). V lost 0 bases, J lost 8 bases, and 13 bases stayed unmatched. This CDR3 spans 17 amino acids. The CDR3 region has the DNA TGTGCCAGCAGCCAAGAAGGGGGCGGACCGGGTAGGTATGAGCAGTTCTTC. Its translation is CASSQEGGGPGRYEQFF.

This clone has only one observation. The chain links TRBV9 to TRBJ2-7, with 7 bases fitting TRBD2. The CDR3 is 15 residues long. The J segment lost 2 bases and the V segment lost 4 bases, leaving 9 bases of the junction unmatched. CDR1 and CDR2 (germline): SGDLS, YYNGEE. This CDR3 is CASSPSGTTTYEQYF. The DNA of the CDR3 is TGTGCCAGCAGCCCCTCCGGGACTACTACCTACGAGCAGTACTTC. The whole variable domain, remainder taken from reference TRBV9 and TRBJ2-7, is DSGVTQTPKHLITATGQRVTLRCSPRSGDLSVYWYQQSLDQGLQFLIQYYNGEERAKGNILERFSAQQFPDLHSELNLSSLELGDSALYFCASSPSGTTTYEQYFGPGTRLTVT.

CDR3 nucleotides: TGCGCCAGCAGCCCAGGGGTTGGTCCTAGGAATGAGCAGTTCTTC. Translated: CASSPGVGPRNEQFF. The genes are TRBV4-1 and TRBJ2-1, with a weak D call TRBD1 (6 bases). The CDR3 length is 15 residues. Trimming left V 4 bases short and J 7 bases short, with 17 bases between. Germline-derived CDR1 and CDR2 are MGHRA and YSYEKL.

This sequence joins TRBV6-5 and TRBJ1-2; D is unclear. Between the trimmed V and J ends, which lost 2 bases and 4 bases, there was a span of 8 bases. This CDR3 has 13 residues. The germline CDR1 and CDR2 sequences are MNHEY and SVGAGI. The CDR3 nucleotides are TGTGCCAGCAGTTACGCGGTAACCTATGGCTACACCTTC. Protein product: CASSYAVTYGYTF.

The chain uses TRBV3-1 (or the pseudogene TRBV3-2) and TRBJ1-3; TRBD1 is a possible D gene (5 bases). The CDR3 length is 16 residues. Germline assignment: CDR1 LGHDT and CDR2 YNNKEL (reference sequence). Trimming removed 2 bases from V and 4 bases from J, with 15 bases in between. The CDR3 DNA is TGTGCCAGCAGCCAACGTCAGGGCCTGCGGGGAAACACCATATATTTT. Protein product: CASSQRQGLRGNTIYF.

As DNA, the CDR3 is TGTGCCAGCAGTAAGGACGAGGGCTATGGCTACACCTTC. Amino acid sequence: CASSKDEGYGYTF. The V and J genes are TRBV5-8 and TRBJ1-2; D remains unclear. V was trimmed by 5 bases and J by 4 bases, leaving 12 bases between them. The CDR3 runs to 13 residues. Germline CDR1 is SGHTS and CDR2 is YDEGEE.

CDR3 region: CASSAGQGIGGYGYTF. CDR3 nucleotides: TGTGCCAGCAGCGCGGGACAGGGAATCGGTGGCTATGGCTACACCTTC. This chain uses TRBV9 with TRBJ1-2; 9 nucleotides align to TRBD1. This CDR3 has 16 residues. The germline gives CDR1 SGDLS, CDR2 YYNGEE. With V trimmed by 3 bases and J by 4 bases, 10 bases remained unmatched.

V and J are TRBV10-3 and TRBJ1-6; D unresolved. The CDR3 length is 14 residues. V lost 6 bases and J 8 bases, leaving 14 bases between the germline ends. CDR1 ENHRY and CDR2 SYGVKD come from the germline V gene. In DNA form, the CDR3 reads TGTGCCATCAGCCAAAAACCGGAGGATTCACCCCTCCACTTT. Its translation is CAISQKPEDSPLHF.

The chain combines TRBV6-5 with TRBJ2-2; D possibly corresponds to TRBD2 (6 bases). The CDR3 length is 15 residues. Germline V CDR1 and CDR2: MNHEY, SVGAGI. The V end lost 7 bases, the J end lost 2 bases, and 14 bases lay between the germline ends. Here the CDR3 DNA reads TGTGCCAGCATGCGGCTAGCGACTAACACCGGGGAGCTGTTTTTT. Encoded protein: CASMRLATNTGELFF.

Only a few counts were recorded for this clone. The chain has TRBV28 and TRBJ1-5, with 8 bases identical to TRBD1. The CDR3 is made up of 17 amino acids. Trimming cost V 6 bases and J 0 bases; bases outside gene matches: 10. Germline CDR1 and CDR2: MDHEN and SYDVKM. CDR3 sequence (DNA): TGTGCCAGCAGACAGAACAGGGGGTGGGTTAGCAATCAGCCCCAGCATTTT. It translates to CASRQNRGWVSNQPQHF. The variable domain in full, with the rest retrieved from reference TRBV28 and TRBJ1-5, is DVKVTQSSRYLVKRTGEKVFLECVQDMDHENMFWYRQDPGLGLRLIYFSYDVKMKEKGDIPEGYSVSREKKERFSLILESASTNQTSMYLCASRQNRGWVSNQPQHFGDGTRLSIL.

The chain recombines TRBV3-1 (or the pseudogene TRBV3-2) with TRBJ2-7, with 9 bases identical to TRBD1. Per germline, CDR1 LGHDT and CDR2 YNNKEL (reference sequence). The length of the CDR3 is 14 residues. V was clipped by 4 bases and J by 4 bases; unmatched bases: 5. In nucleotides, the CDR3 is TGTGCCAGCAGCCCTTTGGACAGGGGATACGAGCAGTACTTC. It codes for CASSPLDRGYEQYF.

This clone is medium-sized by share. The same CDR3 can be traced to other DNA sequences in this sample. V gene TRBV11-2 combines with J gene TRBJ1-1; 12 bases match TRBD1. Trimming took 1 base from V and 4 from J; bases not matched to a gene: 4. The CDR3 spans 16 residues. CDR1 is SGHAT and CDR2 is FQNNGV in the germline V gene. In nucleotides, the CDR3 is TGTGCCAGCAGCTTAGGGGGACAGGGGGCGCGCACTGAAGCTTTCTTT. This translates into CASSLGGQGARTEAFF.

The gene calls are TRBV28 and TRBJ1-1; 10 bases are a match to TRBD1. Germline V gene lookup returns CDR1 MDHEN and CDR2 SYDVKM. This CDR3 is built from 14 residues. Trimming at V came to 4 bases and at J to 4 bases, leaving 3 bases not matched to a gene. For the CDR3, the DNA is TGTGCCAGCAGTTGGACAGGGGGATTCACTGAAGCTTTCTTT. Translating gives CASSWTGGFTEAFF.

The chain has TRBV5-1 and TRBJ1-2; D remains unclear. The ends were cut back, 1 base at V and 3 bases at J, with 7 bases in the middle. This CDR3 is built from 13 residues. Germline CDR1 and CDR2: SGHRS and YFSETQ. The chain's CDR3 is CASSLTPDYGYTF. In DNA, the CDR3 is TGCGCCAGCAGCTTGACCCCGGACTATGGCTACACCTTC. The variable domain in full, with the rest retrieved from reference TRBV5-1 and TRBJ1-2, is KAGVTQTPRYLIKTRGQQVTLSCSPISGHRSVSWYQQTPGQGLQFLFEYFSETQRNKGNFPGRFSGRQFSNSRSEMNVSTLELGDSALYLCASSLTPDYGYTFGSGTRLTVV.

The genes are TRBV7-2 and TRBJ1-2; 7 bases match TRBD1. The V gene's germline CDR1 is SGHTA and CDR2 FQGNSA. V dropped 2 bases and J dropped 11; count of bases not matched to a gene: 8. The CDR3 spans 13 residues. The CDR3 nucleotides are TGTGCCAGCAGCTTAAGGTCGGCCAGGGGGTACACCTTC. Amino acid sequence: CASSLRSARGYTF.

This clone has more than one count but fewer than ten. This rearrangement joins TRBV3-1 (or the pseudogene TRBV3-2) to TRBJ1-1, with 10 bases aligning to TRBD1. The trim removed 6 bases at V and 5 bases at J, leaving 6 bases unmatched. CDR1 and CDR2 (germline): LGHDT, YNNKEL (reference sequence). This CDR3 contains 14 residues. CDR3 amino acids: CASSPGQGWTEAFF. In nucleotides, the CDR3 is TGTGCCAGCAGTCCGGGACAGGGGTGGACTGAAGCTTTCTTT.

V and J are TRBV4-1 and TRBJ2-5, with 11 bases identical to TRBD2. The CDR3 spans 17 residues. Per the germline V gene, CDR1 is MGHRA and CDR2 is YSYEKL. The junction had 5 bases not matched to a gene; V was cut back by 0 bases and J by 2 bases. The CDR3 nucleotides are TGCGCCAGCAGCCAAGATCGAACTAGCGGGAGACAAGAGACCCAGTACTTC. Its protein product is CASSQDRTSGRQETQYF.

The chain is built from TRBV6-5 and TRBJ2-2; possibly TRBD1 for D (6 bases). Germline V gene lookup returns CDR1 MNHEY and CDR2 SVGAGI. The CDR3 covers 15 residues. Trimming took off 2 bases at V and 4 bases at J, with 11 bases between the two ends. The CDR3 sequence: CASSYNREGTGELFF. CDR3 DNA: TGTGCCAGCAGTTACAACAGGGAAGGCACCGGGGAGCTGTTTTTT.

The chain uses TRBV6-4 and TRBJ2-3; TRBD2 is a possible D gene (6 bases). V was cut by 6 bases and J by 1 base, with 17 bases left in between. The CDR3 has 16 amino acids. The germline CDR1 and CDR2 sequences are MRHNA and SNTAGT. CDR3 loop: CASSENPGGGTDTQYF. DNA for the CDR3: TGTGCCAGCAGCGAAAACCCCGGAGGGGGCACAGATACGCAGTATTTT.